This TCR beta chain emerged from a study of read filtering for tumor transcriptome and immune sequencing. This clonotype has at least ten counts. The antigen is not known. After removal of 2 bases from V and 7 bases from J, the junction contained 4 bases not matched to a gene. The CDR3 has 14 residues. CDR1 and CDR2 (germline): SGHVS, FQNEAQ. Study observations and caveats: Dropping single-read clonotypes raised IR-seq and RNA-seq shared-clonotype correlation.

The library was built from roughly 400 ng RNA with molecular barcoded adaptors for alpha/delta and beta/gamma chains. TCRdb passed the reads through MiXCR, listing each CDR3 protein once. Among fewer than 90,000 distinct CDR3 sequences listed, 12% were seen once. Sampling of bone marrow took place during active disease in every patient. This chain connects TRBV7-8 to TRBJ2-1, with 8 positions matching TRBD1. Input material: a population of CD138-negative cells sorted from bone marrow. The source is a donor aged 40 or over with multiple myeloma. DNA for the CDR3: TGTGCCAGCAGCTTACAGGGGGCGTATAATGAGCAGTTCTTC. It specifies CASSLQGAYNEQFF.